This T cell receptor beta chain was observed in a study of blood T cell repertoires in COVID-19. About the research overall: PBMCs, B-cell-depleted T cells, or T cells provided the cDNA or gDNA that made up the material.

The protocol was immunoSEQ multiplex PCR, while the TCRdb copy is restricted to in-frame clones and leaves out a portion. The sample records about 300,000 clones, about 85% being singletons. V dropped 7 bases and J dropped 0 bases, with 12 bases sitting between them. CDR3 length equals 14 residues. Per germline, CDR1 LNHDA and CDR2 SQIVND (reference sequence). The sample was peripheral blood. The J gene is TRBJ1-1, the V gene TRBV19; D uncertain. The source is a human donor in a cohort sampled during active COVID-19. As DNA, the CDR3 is TGTGCCAGTACCCAGTCCCCAATGAACACTGAAGCTTTCTTT. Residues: CASTQSPMNTEAFF.